This TCR beta chain comes out of a study of CD8+ T cells in alopecia areata. Study-wide context: Among treated patients, oral tofacitinib was administered at 5 to 10 mg twice daily.

This clone appeared many times. The antigen is not known. The J segment lost 10 bases and the V segment lost 0 bases, leaving 8 bases of the junction unmatched. Germline V CDR1 and CDR2: MNHNS, SASEGT. This CDR3 has 14 residues. Extraction and reverse transcription of RNA yielded cDNA as the sequencing template. The data were produced by immunoSEQ multiplex PCR, yet TCRdb's version contains in-frame clones alone and is incomplete. The sample lists about 130,000 clones, more than 40% occurring once. General study results and limits: Lesional scalp exceeded normal scalp in clonality, especially in alopecia totalis/universalis.

Those with alopecia areata gave lesional scalp punch biopsies and peripheral blood. T lymphocytes (CD4+ and CD8+) were sorted from PBMCs. The rearrangement joins TRBV6-1 to TRBJ1-1; TRBD1 matches 7 bases. The sequence came from a human donor with alopecia areata. Sequenced here: CD8+ T cells sorted from blood, sampled at week 0. The DNA of the CDR3 is TGTGCCAGCAGTGAAGCTGTGACAGGGCGAGGAGCTTTCTTT. As protein: CASSEAVTGRGAFF.